This passage covers 20 T cell receptor beta chains from one sample sequenced in a study of human T cells and chemical hapten exposure. TCRdb passed the RACE reads through MiXCR, listing each CDR3 protein once. The sample lists around 150,000 distinct CDR3 sequences, about 14% occurring once. Time point denoted: patch test 1, 2 weeks after DPC sensitization. Treatment here: therapeutic diphenylcyclopropenone sensitization with weekly scalp DPC. Here the sequenced sample was whole blood, taken in connection with sensitization to the hapten diphenylcyclopropenone (DPC). The source of these receptors is a young woman with alopecia areata. Some clones in this sample may be carry-over from other donors' samples.

In its sample, this clonotype was seen once. In nucleotides, the CDR3 is TGCAGCGTTGAACCAGGGTCCACTGAAGCTTTCTTT. Protein: CSVEPGSTEAFF. The rearrangement links TRBV29-1 to TRBJ1-1; perhaps TRBD1 as D (5 bases). The V gene lost 2 bases and the J gene lost 4 bases, with 8 bases spanning the gap. The CDR3 consists of 12 residues. The germline CDR1 and CDR2 sequences are SQVTM and ANQGSEA.

This clonotype was counted only a few times. This rearrangement joins TRBV20-1 to TRBJ2-1; D gene uncertain. V lost 3 bases, J lost 4 bases, and 13 bases lay in between. Germline V gene sequence: CDR1 DFQATT, CDR2 SNEGSKA (reference sequence). The length of the CDR3 is 14 residues. CDR3 region: CSASKAGPYNEQFF. The DNA of the CDR3 is TGCAGTGCTAGTAAGGCTGGTCCTTACAATGAGCAGTTCTTC.

J is TRBJ1-3 and V is TRBV7-8; D may be TRBD1 (5 bases). Germline CDR1 SGHVS, CDR2 FQNEAQ. CDR3 length equals 15 residues. Trimming removed 3 bases at V and 7 bases at J, with 16 bases between. Here the CDR3 reads CASSLWQGIQNTIYF. The CDR3 region has the DNA TGTGCCAGCAGCTTGTGGCAGGGTATCCAGAACACCATATATTTT.

This clonotype was recorded many times. The genes are TRBV6-6 and TRBJ2-1; TRBD2 might be the D (6 bases). Germline V gene data show CDR1 as MNHNY and CDR2 as SVGAGI (reference sequence). The CDR3 runs to 13 residues. V lost 8 bases, J lost 8 bases, and 16 bases lay in between. CDR3 protein: CASGHTSTDEQFF. CDR3 coding DNA: TGTGCCAGCGGCCACACTAGCACGGATGAGCAGTTCTTC.

In this sample, this clonotype turned up many times. This chain uses TRBV19 with TRBJ1-1; TRBD1 might be the D (6 bases). V lost 7 bases, J lost 0 bases, and 15 bases lay in between. Germline assignment: CDR1 LNHDA and CDR2 SQIVND (reference sequence). CDR3 length: 15 amino acids. The CDR3 spells CASTHGWTVNTEAFF. DNA for the CDR3: TGTGCCAGTACCCATGGGTGGACAGTGAACACTGAAGCTTTCTTT.

The CDR3 here is CSAPGQGSHEQYF. CDR3 in DNA: TGCAGTGCTCCGGGACAGGGGAGCCACGAGCAGTACTTC. The V gene is TRBV20-1, the J gene TRBJ2-7; 10 bases agree with TRBD1. CDR1 and CDR2 from the germline V gene are DFQATT and SNEGSKA (reference sequence). V lost 5 bases to trimming and J lost 5 bases; unmatched junction nucleotides: 6. The CDR3 runs 13 residues.

Ten or more counts support this clonotype. The chain has TRBV28 and TRBJ1-2; a weak D match, TRBD1 (5 bases). Trimming removed 2 bases from V and 2 bases from J, with 9 bases in between. Germline CDR1 MDHEN, CDR2 SYDVKM. This CDR3 is built from 14 residues. CDR3: CASSLEPGNYGYTF. The CDR3 DNA follows: TGTGCCAGCAGTTTAGAACCAGGGAACTATGGCTACACCTTC.

The chain joins TRBV28 to TRBJ2-1; TRBD2 agrees at 10 bases. CDR1 and CDR2 (germline): MDHEN, SYDVKM. The length of the CDR3 is 14 residues. After removal of 8 bases from V and 4 bases from J, the junction contained 5 bases not matched to a gene. CDR3: CASGSGGTYNEQFF. CDR3 DNA sequence: TGTGCCAGCGGTAGCGGGGGGACGTACAATGAGCAGTTCTTC.

This chain joins TRBV11-2 and TRBJ2-5; D may be TRBD1 or TRBD2 (5 bases each). Trimming pared 1 base from V and 5 bases from J, leaving 11 bases between. The CDR3 runs 14 residues. The germline gives CDR1 SGHAT, CDR2 FQNNGV. CDR3 sequence reads: CASSLAGQPETQYF. CDR3 nucleotides: TGTGCCAGCAGCTTAGCGGGGCAGCCGGAGACCCAGTACTTC.

This clonotype turned up a few times. V gene TRBV12-3 or TRBV12-4 combines with J gene TRBJ1-3; no clear D gene. Trimming left V 3 bases short and J 5 bases short, with 5 bases between. The CDR3 is 12 amino acids. The CDR3 sequence is CASSFIRNTIYF. For the CDR3, the DNA is TGTGCCAGCAGTTTTATACGAAACACCATATATTTT.

This clonotype was seen a few times. The gene calls are TRBV28 and TRBJ2-1; 7 bases map to TRBD1. V lost 7 bases to trimming and J lost 9 bases; unmatched junction nucleotides: 12. The CDR3 has 14 amino acids. CDR1 MDHEN and CDR2 SYDVKM come from the germline V gene. CDR3 coding DNA: TGTGCCAGCAACCCGACAGGGCTTTCTGGTGAGCAGTTCTTC. This translates into CASNPTGLSGEQFF.

The CDR3 coding sequence is TGTGCCAGCAGCCAAGCAGGAGGGAACACTGAAGCTTTCTTT. Its protein is CASSQAGGNTEAFF. The chain joins TRBV3-1 to TRBJ1-1, with D uncertain. Germline-derived CDR1 and CDR2 are LGHDT and YNNKEL (reference sequence). The CDR3 has 14 amino acids. V was cut by 1 base and J by 1 base, with 7 bases left in between.

The gene calls are TRBV15 and TRBJ1-5; D gene uncertain. V lost 1 base and J 1 base, leaving 8 bases between the germline ends. CDR1 and CDR2 from the germline V gene are LNHNV and YYDKDF (reference sequence). The CDR3 runs 15 residues. CDR3 in DNA: TGTGCCACCAGCAGAGTTAGAGAGAGCAATCAGCCCCAGCATTTT. Its translation: CATSRVRESNQPQHF.

This clonotype was detected many times. The rearrangement uses TRBV27 and TRBJ1-4; 10 bases align to TRBD1. CDR1 is MNHEY, CDR2 SMNVEV, per germline (reference sequence). The CDR3 runs 15 residues. V lost 6 bases, J lost 8 bases, and 9 bases stayed unmatched. This chain's CDR3 is CASSPRTGGEEKLFF. The DNA for the CDR3 is TGTGCCAGCAGCCCACGGACAGGGGGGGAAGAAAAACTGTTTTTT.

This clonotype was seen a few times. V usage is TRBV2 and J usage is TRBJ1-2, with D perhaps TRBD1 (6 bases). V dropped 4 bases and J dropped 7 bases, with 13 bases sitting between them. Germline lookup yields CDR1 SNHLY and CDR2 FYNNEI. The CDR3 covers 13 residues. The CDR3 sequence is CASSAGATPGYTF. CDR3 DNA: TGTGCCAGCAGTGCAGGGGCGACCCCTGGCTACACCTTC.

The chain has TRBV7-2 and TRBJ2-7; no definite D call. With 3 bases removed from V and 0 bases from J, the gap between germline ends came to 6 bases. The germline CDR1 and CDR2 sequences are SGHTA and FQGNSA. The CDR3 is made up of 13 amino acids. The CDR3 bases are TGTGCCAGCAGCTTTAGCTTCTCCTACGAGCAGTACTTC. Its protein product is CASSFSFSYEQYF.

This clonotype has a handful of counts. The chain couples TRBV6-2 or TRBV6-3 to TRBJ1-1; tentative D call: TRBD1 (6 bases). The CDR3 is 14 residues long. Germline-derived CDR1 and CDR2 are MNHEY and SVGEGT. V was trimmed by 8 bases and J by 1 base, leaving 14 bases between them. In DNA form, the CDR3 reads TGTGCCAGCGAGGACCTACAGGGGAACACTGAAGCTTTCTTT. Translated: CASEDLQGNTEAFF.

This clonotype has a single count. J is TRBJ2-3 and V is TRBV20-1; 10 nucleotides align to TRBD2. CDR1 and CDR2 from the germline V gene are DFQATT and SNEGSKA (reference sequence). This CDR3 is 14 amino acids long. V lost 2 bases and J lost 5; bases outside the gene matches: 4. The CDR3 DNA sequence: TGCAGTGCTAGAAGCGGGAGGGCCCAAGATACGCAGTATTTT. Protein sequence: CSARSGRAQDTQYF.

This clonotype appeared a few times. The chain carries TRBV29-1 and TRBJ2-3, with 9 nucleotides matching TRBD2. This CDR3 spans 14 amino acids. Germline CDR1 reads SQVTM; CDR2 reads ANQGSEA. The J segment lost 1 base and the V segment lost 7 bases, leaving 6 bases of the junction unmatched. The CDR3 loop reads CSAALAGGTDTQYF. In nucleotides, the CDR3 is TGCAGCGCCGCCTTAGCGGGGGGCACAGATACGCAGTATTTT.

This clonotype was seen many times. The chain carries TRBV4-1 and TRBJ2-3; 7 positions agree with TRBD2. The length of the CDR3 is 17 residues. J gave up 0 bases and V 0 bases, and 6 bases lay outside the gene matches. The germline gives CDR1 MGHRA, CDR2 YSYEKL. CDR3 region: CASSQDLLAESTDTQYF. In nucleotides, the CDR3 is TGCGCCAGCAGCCAAGATCTCCTAGCGGAGAGCACAGATACGCAGTATTTT.